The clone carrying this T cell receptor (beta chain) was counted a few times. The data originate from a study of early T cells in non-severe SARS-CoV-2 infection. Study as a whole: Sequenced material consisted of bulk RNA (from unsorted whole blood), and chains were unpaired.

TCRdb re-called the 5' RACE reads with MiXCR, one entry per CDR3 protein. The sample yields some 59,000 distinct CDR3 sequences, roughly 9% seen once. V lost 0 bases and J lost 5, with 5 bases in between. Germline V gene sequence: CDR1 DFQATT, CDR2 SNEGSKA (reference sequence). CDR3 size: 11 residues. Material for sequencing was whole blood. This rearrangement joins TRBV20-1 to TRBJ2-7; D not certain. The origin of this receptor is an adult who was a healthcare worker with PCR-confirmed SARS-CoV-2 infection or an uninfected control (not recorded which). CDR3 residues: CSARDPHEQYF. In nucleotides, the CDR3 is TGCAGTGCTAGAGATCCCCACGAGCAGTACTTC.